Shown below are 24 T cell receptor beta chains from a single sample sequenced in a study of T cells after posttransplantation cyclophosphamide. Repertoires were generated with immunoSEQ multiplex PCR, while TCRdb's copy carries only in-frame clones and drops some. The table has over 3,500 clones, about 82% seen once; the top ten hold 34%. A marrow graft followed busulfan-fludarabine conditioning, with cyclophosphamide on days +3 and +4. Sequenced material: PBMCs, taken after allogeneic stem cell transplant with posttransplant cyclophosphamide. The receptors originated from a male patient between 40 and 49 years old who received an allogeneic stem cell transplant from a related donor, was CMV-positive, and had acute and chronic GVHD. The graft donor may have given rise to some T cells.

The CDR3 DNA is TGTGCCAGCAGCTTGTCTAGCGGGGTCAATGAGCAGTTCTTC. It is translated as CASSLSSGVNEQFF. The rearrangement uses TRBV7-3 and TRBJ2-1, with 9 bases aligning to TRBD2. The ends lost 3 bases at V and 6 bases at J; junction bases unmatched: 3. This CDR3 spans 14 amino acids. Germline assignment: CDR1 SGHTA and CDR2 FQGTGA.

This clone turned up a few times. The DNA of the CDR3 is TGTGCCATCAGCAGGACAGCTATGAACACTGAAGCTTTCTTT. Protein: CAISRTAMNTEAFF. This chain links TRBV10-3 with TRBJ1-1, with a possible D match to TRBD1 (6 bases). The CDR3 is 14 residues long. The germline V and J ends were trimmed by 6 bases and 0 bases, with 11 bases remaining between them. From germline, CDR1 is ENHRY and CDR2 SYGVKD.

The chain employs TRBV19 and TRBJ1-2, with 9 bases that match TRBD1. Trimming cost V 5 bases and J 6 bases; bases outside gene matches: 13. Germline V gene lookup returns CDR1 LNHDA and CDR2 SQIVND (reference sequence). The CDR3 is 16 amino acids. In DNA, the CDR3 is TGTGCCAGTAGTGTAAATACGGGACAGGGCTTTCATGGCTACACCTTC. This encodes CASSVNTGQGFHGYTF.

The V call is TRBV9, the J call TRBJ2-7; 8 nucleotides match TRBD2. The V gene end was trimmed by 3 bases and the J gene end by 7 bases; junction bases not matched to a gene: 12. CDR3 length equals 15 residues. The germline CDR1 and CDR2 sequences are SGDLS and YYNGEE. The CDR3 region is CASSAQREPTLEQYF. The CDR3 DNA reads as TGTGCCAGCAGCGCCCAGCGGGAGCCTACTTTGGAGCAGTACTTC.

The chain uses TRBV7-9 and TRBJ1-4; 7 bases align to TRBD1. Germline V lookup: CDR1 SEHNR, CDR2 FQNEAQ (reference sequence). CDR3 length: 14 amino acids. After removal of 4 bases from V and 5 bases from J, the junction contained 4 bases not matched to a gene. The CDR3 bases are TGTGCCAGCAGCTGGGGACAGAGCAATGAAAAACTGTTTTTT. Protein sequence: CASSWGQSNEKLFF.

The chain has TRBV4-3 and TRBJ2-1; TRBD1 matches 7 bases. J gave up 7 bases and V 3 bases, and 9 bases lay outside the gene matches. The germline CDR1 and CDR2 sequences are LGHNA and YSLEER. This CDR3 is 15 amino acids long. CDR3 in amino acids: CASSQYYGTVNEQFF. As DNA, the CDR3 is TGCGCCAGCAGCCAGTACTATGGGACAGTTAATGAGCAGTTCTTC.

The chain combines TRBV27 with TRBJ1-1; tentative D call: TRBD1 (5 bases). The CDR3 spans 13 residues. Trimming shortened V by 7 bases and J by 3 bases, and 12 bases separated the two germline ends. Germline V gene data show CDR1 as MNHEY and CDR2 as SMNVEV (reference sequence). The CDR3 DNA follows: TGTGCCAGCAAAGTAGGGGCTTACACTGAAGCTTTCTTT. As protein: CASKVGAYTEAFF.

This clone was found once. The rearrangement uses TRBV27 and TRBJ1-5; D ambiguous. The CDR3 covers 13 residues. Germline CDR1 is MNHEY and CDR2 is SMNVEV (reference sequence). The V gene lost 6 bases and the J gene lost 4 bases, with 10 bases spanning the gap. DNA for the CDR3: TGTGCCAGCAGCCCGCCGGGGAATCAGCCCCAGCATTTT. This codes for CASSPPGNQPQHF.

The chain has TRBV18 and TRBJ2-7, with 8 bases fitting TRBD1. CDR1 and CDR2 from the germline V gene are KGHSH and LQKENI. V shed 5 bases, J shed 1 base, and the junction held 4 bases outside the gene matches. The CDR3 runs 14 residues. Here the CDR3 reads CASSVDRASYEQYF. In DNA form, the CDR3 reads TGTGCCAGCTCAGTGGACAGGGCTTCCTACGAGCAGTACTTC.

The chain links TRBV27 to TRBJ2-7; unclear D gene. The CDR3 sequence is 14 residues long. Looked up from germline, CDR1 is MNHEY and CDR2 is SMNVEV (reference sequence). V lost 6 bases to trimming and J lost 3 bases, with 15 bases between them. As DNA, the CDR3 is TGTGCCAGCAGCAACGGAGATAGTCGCTACGAGCAGTACTTC. It encodes CASSNGDSRYEQYF.

The V and J genes are TRBV7-9 and TRBJ2-7, with 13 bases matching TRBD2. Trimming took 5 bases from V and 6 from J; bases not matched to a gene: 7. The germline CDR1 and CDR2 sequences are SEHNR and FQNEAQ (reference sequence). The CDR3 contains 15 residues. The CDR3 sequence is CASSPGGLAGFEQYF. The CDR3 nucleotides are TGTGCCAGCAGCCCGGGGGGACTAGCGGGATTCGAGCAGTACTTC.

The J gene is TRBJ2-1, the V gene TRBV7-3; 13 bases line up with TRBD2. V lost 7 bases, J lost 8 bases, and 17 bases stayed unmatched. CDR3 length: 18 residues. In germline, CDR1 is SGHTA, CDR2 FQGTGA. DNA of the CDR3: TGTGCCAGCATCGCCCAACGAGGACTAGCGGGAGTTTCCGATGAGCAGTTCTTC. It codes for CASIAQRGLAGVSDEQFF.

The CDR3 sequence: CASSLDPGQGWNTIYF. The CDR3, as DNA: TGTGCCAGCAGCTTGGACCCGGGCCAGGGGTGGAACACCATATATTTT. The genes are TRBV5-6 and TRBJ1-3; D perhaps matches TRBD1 (6 bases). Trimming took off 0 bases at V and 7 bases at J, with 17 bases between the two ends. The CDR3 runs 16 residues. The germline CDR1 and CDR2 sequences are SGHDT and YYEEEE.

The V and J genes are TRBV11-2 and TRBJ2-3; perhaps TRBD1 as D (6 bases). In germline, CDR1 is SGHAT, CDR2 FQNNGV. Trimming left V 2 bases short and J 1 base short, with 19 bases between. The CDR3 sequence is 18 residues long. The CDR3 coding sequence is TGTGCCAGCAGCTTATCTGGGACAAATCTTATCGGCACAGATACGCAGTATTTT. As protein: CASSLSGTNLIGTDTQYF.

The genes are TRBV11-3 and TRBJ2-7, with TRBD2 as a possible D gene (5 bases). CDR3 length: 16 residues. CDR1 SGHNT and CDR2 YENEEA come from the germline V gene. V lost 4 bases to trimming and J lost 0 bases, with 16 bases between them. The CDR3 sequence is CASSSGVGAVSYEQYF. CDR3 nucleotide sequence: TGTGCCAGCAGCTCTGGTGTGGGAGCGGTCTCCTACGAGCAGTACTTC.

The CDR3 nucleotides read TGCGCCAGCAGTGAATCCGGCGGGAGTTCCTACAATGAGCAGTTCTTC. Translation gives CASSESGGSSYNEQFF. The rearrangement links TRBV10-1 to TRBJ2-1, with 7 bases that match TRBD2. After removal of 3 bases from V and 1 base from J, the junction contained 6 bases not matched to a gene. The CDR3 runs 16 residues. Germline V gene lookup returns CDR1 WNHNN and CDR2 SYGVQD (reference sequence).

The chain combines TRBV11-3 with TRBJ1-1; unclear D gene. V gave up 1 base and J gave up 4 bases, with 7 bases separating them. This CDR3 region has 13 residues. Germline CDR1 SGHNT, CDR2 YENEEA. CDR3 in amino acids: CASSLGYTTEAFF. DNA of the CDR3: TGTGCCAGCAGCTTAGGATACACCACTGAAGCTTTCTTT.

The genes are TRBV11-3 and TRBJ1-2; D not resolved. From germline, CDR1 is SGHNT and CDR2 YENEEA. CDR3 length: 15 residues. The germline V and J ends were trimmed by 1 base and 4 bases, with 13 bases remaining between them. CDR3 sequence reads: CASSLGVEPSYGYTF. Written as DNA, the CDR3 is TGTGCCAGCAGCTTAGGAGTAGAACCGAGCTATGGCTACACCTTC.

The count of this clone is one. V is TRBV10-3 and J is TRBJ2-3; 9 positions match TRBD1. Trimming took 10 bases from V and 2 from J; bases not matched to a gene: 10. The CDR3 extends over 15 amino acids. In germline, CDR1 is ENHRY, CDR2 SYGVKD. Here the CDR3 reads CATLNRGLDTDTQYF. CDR3 nucleotides: TGTGCCACCCTAAACAGGGGGCTAGACACAGATACGCAGTATTTT.

This clone came up a few times. This chain links TRBV6-1 with TRBJ2-6; D unresolved. Germline assignment: CDR1 MNHNS and CDR2 SASEGT. The CDR3 has 14 amino acids. Trimming shortened V by 6 bases and J by 1 base, and 7 bases separated the two germline ends. In DNA, the CDR3 is TGTGCCAGCAGCGCGACTTCTGGGGCCAACGTCCTGACTTTC. Translating it yields CASSATSGANVLTF.

The chain combines TRBV28 with TRBJ1-2; D is perhaps TRBD1 (5 bases). The CDR3 is made up of 12 amino acids. From germline, CDR1 is MDHEN and CDR2 SYDVKM. With 10 bases removed from V and 8 bases from J, the gap between germline ends came to 17 bases. CDR3 residues: CANWNGAGGYTF. CDR3 bases: TGTGCCAACTGGAATGGGGCTGGAGGCTACACCTTC.

The chain has TRBV18 and TRBJ1-1; TRBD1 aligns across 8 bases. V lost 3 bases to trimming and J lost 5 bases; unmatched junction nucleotides: 5. The CDR3 totals 14 residues. Germline loops: CDR1 KGHSH, CDR2 LQKENI. This CDR3 reads CASSPETGVTEAFF. CDR3 sequence (DNA): TGTGCCAGCTCACCGGAGACAGGGGTTACTGAAGCTTTCTTT.

V is TRBV10-3 and J is TRBJ2-5; 8 nucleotides agree with TRBD1. The end of the DNA fits TRBJ2-7 better, so the J call may be wrong. The length of the CDR3 is 16 residues. Germline CDR1 is ENHRY and CDR2 is SYGVKD. CDR3 in amino acids: CAINGRGRNNAYEQYF. The CDR3 DNA reads as TGTGCCATCAACGGCAGGGGGCGGAATAACGCCTACGAGCAGTACTTC.

The rearrangement joins TRBV5-1 to TRBJ2-7; tentative D call: TRBD1 (5 bases). V lost 1 base and J lost 6, with 14 bases in between. Germline CDR1 and CDR2: SGHRS and YFSETQ. CDR3 length equals 14 residues. CDR3 sequence reads: CASSLPPPRVEQYF. CDR3 coding DNA: TGCGCCAGCAGCTTGCCCCCCCCCAGGGTCGAGCAGTACTTC.